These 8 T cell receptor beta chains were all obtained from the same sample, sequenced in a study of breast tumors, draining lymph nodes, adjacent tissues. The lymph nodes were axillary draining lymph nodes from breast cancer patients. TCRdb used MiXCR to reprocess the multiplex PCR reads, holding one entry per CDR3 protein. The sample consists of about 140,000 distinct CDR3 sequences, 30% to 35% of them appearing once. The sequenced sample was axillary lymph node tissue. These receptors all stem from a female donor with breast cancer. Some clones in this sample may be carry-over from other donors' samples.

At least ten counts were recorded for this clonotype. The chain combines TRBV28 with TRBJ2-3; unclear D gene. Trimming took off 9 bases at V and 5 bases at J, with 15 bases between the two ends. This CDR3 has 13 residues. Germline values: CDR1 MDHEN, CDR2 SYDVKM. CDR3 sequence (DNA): TGTGCCAGTACCCTTGGGCAGGAAGATACGCAGTATTTT. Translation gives CASTLGQEDTQYF.

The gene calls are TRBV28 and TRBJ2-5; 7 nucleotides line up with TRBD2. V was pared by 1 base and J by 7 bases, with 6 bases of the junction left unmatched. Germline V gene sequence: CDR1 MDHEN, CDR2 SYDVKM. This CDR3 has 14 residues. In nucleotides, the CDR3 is TGTGCCAGCAGTTTATCTGGCGGGGGAGGGACCCAGTACTTC. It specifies CASSLSGGGGTQYF.

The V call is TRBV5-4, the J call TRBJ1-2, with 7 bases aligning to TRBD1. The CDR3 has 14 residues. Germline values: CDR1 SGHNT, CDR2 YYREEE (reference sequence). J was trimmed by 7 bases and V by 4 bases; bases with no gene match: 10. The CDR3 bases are TGTGCCAGCAGCCGTACAGGGGCCGGGCTTGGCTACACCTTC. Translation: CASSRTGAGLGYTF.

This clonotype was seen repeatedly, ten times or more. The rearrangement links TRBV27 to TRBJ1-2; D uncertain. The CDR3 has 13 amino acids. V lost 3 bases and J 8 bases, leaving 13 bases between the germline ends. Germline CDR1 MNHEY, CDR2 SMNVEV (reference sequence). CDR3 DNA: TGTGCCAGCAGTTTCGGGCCTCGGGCCGGCTACACCTTC. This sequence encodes CASSFGPRAGYTF.

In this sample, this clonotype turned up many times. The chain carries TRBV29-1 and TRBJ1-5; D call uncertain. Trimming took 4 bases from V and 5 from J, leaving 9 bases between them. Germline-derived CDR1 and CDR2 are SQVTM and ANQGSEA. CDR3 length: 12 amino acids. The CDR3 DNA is TGCAGCGTTGGGACGTCTGATCAGCCCCAGCATTTT. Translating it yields CSVGTSDQPQHF.

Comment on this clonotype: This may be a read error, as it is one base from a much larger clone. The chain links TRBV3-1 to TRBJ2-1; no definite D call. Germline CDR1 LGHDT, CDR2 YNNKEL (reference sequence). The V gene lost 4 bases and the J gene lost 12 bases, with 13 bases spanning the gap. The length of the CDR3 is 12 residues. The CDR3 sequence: CASSRIGSWQFF. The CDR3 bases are TGTGCCAGCAGCCGCATAGGCAGTTGGCAGTTCTTC.

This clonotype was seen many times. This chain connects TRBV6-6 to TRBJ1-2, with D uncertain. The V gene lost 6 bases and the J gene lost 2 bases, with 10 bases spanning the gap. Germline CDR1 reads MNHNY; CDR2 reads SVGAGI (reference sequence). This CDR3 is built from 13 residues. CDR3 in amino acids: CASRHRKNYGYTF. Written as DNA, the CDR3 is TGTGCCAGCAGGCACCGAAAAAACTATGGCTACACCTTC.

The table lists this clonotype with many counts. In DNA, the CDR3 is TGTGCCTGGGGGAGGGGGAAAACCTCTGGAAACACCATATATTTT. The encoded protein is CAWGRGKTSGNTIYF. The chain links TRBV30 to TRBJ1-3; possibly TRBD1 for D (6 bases). Germline CDR1 and CDR2: GTSNPN and SVGIG (reference sequence). Trimming pared 5 bases from V and 0 bases from J, leaving 14 bases between. The CDR3 runs to 15 residues.